A single T cell receptor beta chain is shown here with its context. Antigen unknown. With V trimmed by 0 bases and J by 4 bases, 11 bases remained unmatched. The CDR3 has 17 amino acids. Germline assignment: CDR1 SGHDT and CDR2 YYEEEE. The source of the sample is a study of OX40 agonist ivuxolimab in advanced cancers. Study-wide context: Ivuxolimab, which patients received intravenously every 2 weeks, was dosed at 0.01 to 10 mg/kg.

The protocol was immunoSEQ multiplex PCR, while the TCRdb copy is restricted to in-frame clones and leaves out a portion. The sample has around 38,000 clones, roughly 82% seen once. Findings and caveats of the study: CD4+ T cells averaged fewer expanded clones than CD8+ T cells. Clonal expansion was among the lowest in partial responders at 0.1-3.0 mg/kg, especially CD8+.

This TCR was sampled from an adult with an advanced solid tumor such as melanoma, head and neck, liver or kidney cancer. The chain recombines TRBV5-6 with TRBJ1-2; 8 nucleotides align to TRBD1. Sequences were derived from CD4+ or CD8+ T cells sorted from blood, sampled in a trial of the OX40 agonist ivuxolimab. The CDR3 is CASSLGITGGLGYGYTF. The CDR3 DNA follows: TGTGCCAGCAGCTTGGGGATTACAGGGGGGCTGGGCTATGGCTACACCTTC.